These 2 T cell receptor beta chains share one sample of origin, sequenced in a study of shared clonotypes between healthy human individuals. The naive CD8 fraction comprised CD45RO-negative cells positively selected for CCR7 and excluded terminally differentiated effector memory CD45RA+ cells. Using immunoSEQ multiplex PCR, the repertoire was profiled, and TCRdb retains in-frame clones only, with some absent. The table lists around 2,000,000 clones, about 95% of them singletons. The sequenced material came from naive CD8+ T cells sorted from blood. Receptors were obtained from a young man in good health.

This clone was found a few times. V gene TRBV7-9 combines with J gene TRBJ2-5; tentatively, D is TRBD1 (6 bases). The V and J ends lost 5 bases and 0 bases respectively, with 7 bases between them. CDR1 SEHNR and CDR2 FQNEAQ come from the germline V gene (reference sequence). The CDR3 is made up of 13 amino acids. DNA of the CDR3: TGTGCCAGCAGCCACAGGGACCAAGAGACCCAGTACTTC. Its protein is CASSHRDQETQYF.

Only one count was recorded for this clone. The V gene is TRBV4-1, the J gene TRBJ1-1; possibly TRBD1 for D (6 bases). The length of the CDR3 is 15 residues. Trimming shortened V by 1 base and J by 3 bases, and 12 bases separated the two germline ends. Germline V gene lookup returns CDR1 MGHRA and CDR2 YSYEKL. CDR3 bases: TGCGCCAGCAGCCAAGGCGCAGGGGTGGACACTGAAGCTTTCTTT. As protein: CASSQGAGVDTEAFF.